Listed here are 8 T cell receptor beta chains from one sample, sequenced in a study of blood T cell repertoires in COVID-19. Method: immunoSEQ multiplex PCR; TCRdb's copy keeps in-frame clones and lacks some. The sample shows about 98,000 clones, 81% of them seen only once. Sequenced input: peripheral blood. The receptors here all came from a woman aged 80 or over with acute or convalescent COVID-19.

This clone came up once. The chain carries TRBV2 and TRBJ1-5; TRBD1 matches at 8 bases. The CDR3 is 14 residues long. Germline V gives CDR1 SNHLY, CDR2 FYNNEI. V trimming: 5 bases; J trimming: 3 bases; junction bases outside the gene matches: 3. DNA for the CDR3: TGTGCCAGCAGTAAGGACAGGGACAATCAGCCCCAGCATTTT. This translates into CASSKDRDNQPQHF.

This sequence joins TRBV3-1 (or the pseudogene TRBV3-2) and TRBJ2-3; tentative D call: TRBD2 (6 bases). Germline lookup yields CDR1 LGHDT and CDR2 YNNKEL (reference sequence). The length of the CDR3 is 13 residues. V shed 4 bases and J shed 1 base, with 6 bases lying between them. CDR3 bases: TGTGCCAGCAGCCCGGGGGGCACAGATACGCAGTATTTT. Translation gives CASSPGGTDTQYF.

This clone was seen a single time. The rearrangement links TRBV24-1 to TRBJ2-1, with D hard to call. This CDR3 is built from 13 residues. Per germline, CDR1 KGHDR and CDR2 SFDVKD. The V end was cut by 3 bases, the J end by 7 bases, with 9 bases between. CDR3 DNA sequence: TGTGCCACCAGTGATCATCCGGAGAATGAGCAGTTCTTC. Its translation: CATSDHPENEQFF.

This clone occurred a few times. The CDR3 spells CASSVSGESPLHF. DNA of the CDR3: TGTGCCAGCAGCGTTTCAGGGGAGTCACCCCTCCACTTT. This chain links TRBV9 with TRBJ1-6, with a possible D match to TRBD1 (6 bases). The V end was cut by 2 bases, the J end by 10 bases, with 10 bases between. The CDR3 contains 13 residues. Germline V gives CDR1 SGDLS, CDR2 YYNGEE.

This chain uses TRBV5-6 with TRBJ2-7; perhaps TRBD2 as D (5 bases). The CDR3 runs 14 residues. V was shortened by 6 bases and J by 2 bases, with 15 bases between the two germline ends. Germline values: CDR1 SGHDT, CDR2 YYEEEE. CDR3 amino acids: CASNPRKGAYEQYF. For the CDR3, the DNA is TGTGCCAGCAACCCGCGGAAGGGAGCCTACGAGCAGTACTTC. The full variable domain, completed using reference TRBV5-6 and TRBJ2-7, is DAGVTQSPTHLIKTRGQQVTLRCSPKSGHDTVSWYQQALGQGPQFIFQYYEEEERQRGNFPDRFSGHQFPNYSSELNVNALLLGDSALYLCASNPRKGAYEQYFGPGTRLTVT.

The chain employs TRBV11-2 and TRBJ2-1; D possibly corresponds to TRBD1 (5 bases). The CDR3 runs 14 residues. The germline gives CDR1 SGHAT, CDR2 FQNNGV. The V gene lost 0 bases and the J gene lost 8 bases, with 11 bases spanning the gap. The CDR3 DNA follows: TGTGCCAGCAGCTTAGATAGGGGCGGCCATGAGCAGTTCTTC. Protein: CASSLDRGGHEQFF. The whole variable domain, remainder taken from reference TRBV11-2 and TRBJ2-1, is EAGVAQSPRYKIIEKRQSVAFWCNPISGHATLYWYQQILGQGPKLLIQFQNNGVVDDSQLPKDRFSAERLKGVDSTLKIQPAKLEDSAVYLCASSLDRGGHEQFFGPGTRLTVL.

V usage is TRBV30 and J usage is TRBJ1-1; D might be TRBD1 (5 bases). CDR3 length: 14 residues. CDR1 and CDR2 from the germline V gene are GTSNPN and SVGIG (reference sequence). V shed 4 bases and J shed 9 bases, with 21 bases lying between them. CDR3 in DNA: TGTGCCTGGAACGACGGGCCCCGTCAGGGAAAAGCTTTCTTT. This sequence encodes CAWNDGPRQGKAFF.

This chain uses TRBV28 with TRBJ1-5; D may be TRBD1 (6 bases). The CDR3 has 13 amino acids. Germline CDR1 reads MDHEN; CDR2 reads SYDVKM. With 7 bases removed from V and 5 bases from J, the gap between germline ends came to 12 bases. CDR3 protein: CASKGQWDQPQHF. The DNA for the CDR3 is TGTGCCAGCAAAGGACAGTGGGATCAGCCCCAGCATTTT.